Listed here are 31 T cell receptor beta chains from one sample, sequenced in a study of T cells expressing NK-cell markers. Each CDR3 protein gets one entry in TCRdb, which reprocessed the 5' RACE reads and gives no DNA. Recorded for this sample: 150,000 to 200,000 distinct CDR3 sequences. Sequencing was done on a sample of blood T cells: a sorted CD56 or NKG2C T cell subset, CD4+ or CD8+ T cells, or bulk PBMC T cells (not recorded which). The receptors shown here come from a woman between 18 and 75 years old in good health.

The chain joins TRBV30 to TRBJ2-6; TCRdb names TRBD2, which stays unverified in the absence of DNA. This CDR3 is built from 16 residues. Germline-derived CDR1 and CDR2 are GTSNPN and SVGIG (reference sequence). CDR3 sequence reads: CAWSVPRTSGANVLTF.

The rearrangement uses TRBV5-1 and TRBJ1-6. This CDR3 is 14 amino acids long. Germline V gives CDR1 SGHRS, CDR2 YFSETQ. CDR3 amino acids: CASSLERINSPLHF.

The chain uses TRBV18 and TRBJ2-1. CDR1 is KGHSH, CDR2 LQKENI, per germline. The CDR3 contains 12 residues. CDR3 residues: CASSPVEAEQFF.

This CDR3 is CASSTWTSGRTDTQYF. The chain carries TRBV28 and TRBJ2-3; TCRdb outputs TRBD2, but without DNA this stays unchecked. From germline, CDR1 is MDHEN and CDR2 SYDVKM. The CDR3 sequence is 16 residues long.

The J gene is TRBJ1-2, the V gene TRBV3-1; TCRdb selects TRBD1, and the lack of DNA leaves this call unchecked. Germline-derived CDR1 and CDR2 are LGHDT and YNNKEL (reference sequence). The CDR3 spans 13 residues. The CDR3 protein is CASGGQSLLGYTF.

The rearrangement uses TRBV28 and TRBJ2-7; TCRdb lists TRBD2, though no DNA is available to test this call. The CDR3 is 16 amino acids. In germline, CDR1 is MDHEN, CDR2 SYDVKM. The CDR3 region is CASSPLGTSGSREQYF.

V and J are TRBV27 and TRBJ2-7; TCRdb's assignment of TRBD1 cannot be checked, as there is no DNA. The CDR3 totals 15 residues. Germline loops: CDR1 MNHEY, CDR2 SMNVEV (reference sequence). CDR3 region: CATRKGIPGTYEQYF.

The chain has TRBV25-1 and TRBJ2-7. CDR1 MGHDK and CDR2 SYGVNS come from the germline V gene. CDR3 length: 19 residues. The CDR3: CASSEYRLTNIGDLLEQYF.

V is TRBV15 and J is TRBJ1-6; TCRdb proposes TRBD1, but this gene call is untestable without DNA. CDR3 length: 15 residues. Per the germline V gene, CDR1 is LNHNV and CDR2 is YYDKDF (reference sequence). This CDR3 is CATSRGTGTGSPLHF.

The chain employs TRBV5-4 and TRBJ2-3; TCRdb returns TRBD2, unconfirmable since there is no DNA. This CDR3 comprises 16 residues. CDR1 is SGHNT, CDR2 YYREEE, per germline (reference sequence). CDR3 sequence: CASASELAVSGNTQYF. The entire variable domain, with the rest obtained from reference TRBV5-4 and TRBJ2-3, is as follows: ETGVTQSPTHLIKTRGQQVTLRCSSQSGHNTVSWYQQALGQGPQFIFQYYREEENGRGNFPPRFSGLQFPNYSSELNVNALELDDSALYLCASASELAVSGNTQYFGPGTRLTVL.

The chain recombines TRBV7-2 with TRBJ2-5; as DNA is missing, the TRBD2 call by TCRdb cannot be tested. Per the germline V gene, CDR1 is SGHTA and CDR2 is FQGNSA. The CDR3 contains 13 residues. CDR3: CASRVPAWGTQYF.

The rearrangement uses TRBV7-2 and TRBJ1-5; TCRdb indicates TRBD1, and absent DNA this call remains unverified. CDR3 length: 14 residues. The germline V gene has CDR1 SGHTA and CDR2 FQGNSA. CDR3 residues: CASSSSVAGQGAHF.

The CDR3 sequence is CSASAGQGVPGELFF. The chain is built from TRBV20-1 and TRBJ2-2; checking the TCRdb D call of TRBD1 is not possible without DNA. This CDR3 region has 15 residues. The germline V gene has CDR1 DFQATT and CDR2 SNEGSKA (reference sequence).

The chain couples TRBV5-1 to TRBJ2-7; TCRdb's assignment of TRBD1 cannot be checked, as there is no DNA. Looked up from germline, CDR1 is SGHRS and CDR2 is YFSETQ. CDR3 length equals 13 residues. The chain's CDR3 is CASTWGGADEQYF. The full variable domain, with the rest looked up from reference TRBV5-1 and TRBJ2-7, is KAGVTQTPRYLIKTRGQQVTLSCSPISGHRSVSWYQQTPGQGLQFLFEYFSETQRNKGNFPGRFSGRQFSNSRSEMNVSTLELGDSALYLCASTWGGADEQYFGPGTRLTVT.

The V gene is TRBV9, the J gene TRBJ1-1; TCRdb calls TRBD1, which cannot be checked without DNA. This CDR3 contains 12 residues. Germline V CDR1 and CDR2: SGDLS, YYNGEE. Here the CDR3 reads CASSAEIGGAFF.

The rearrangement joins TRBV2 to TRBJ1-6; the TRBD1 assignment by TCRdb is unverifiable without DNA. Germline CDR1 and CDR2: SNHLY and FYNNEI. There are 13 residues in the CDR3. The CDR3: CATTGGRNSPLHF.

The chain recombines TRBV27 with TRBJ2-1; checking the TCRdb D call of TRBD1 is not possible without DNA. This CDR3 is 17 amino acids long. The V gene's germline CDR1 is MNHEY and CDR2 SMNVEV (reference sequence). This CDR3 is CASSLSATAGGFNEQFF.

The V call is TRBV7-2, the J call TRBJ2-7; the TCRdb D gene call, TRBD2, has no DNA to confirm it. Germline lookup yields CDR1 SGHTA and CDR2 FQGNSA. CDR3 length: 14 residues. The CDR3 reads CASSFAGGEYEQYF.

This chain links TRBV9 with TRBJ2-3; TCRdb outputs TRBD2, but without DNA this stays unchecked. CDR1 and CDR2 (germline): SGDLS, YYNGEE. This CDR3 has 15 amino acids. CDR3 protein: CASSVEAGRTDTQYF.

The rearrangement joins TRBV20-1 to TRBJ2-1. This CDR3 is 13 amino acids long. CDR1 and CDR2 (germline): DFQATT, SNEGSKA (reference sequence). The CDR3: CSANLKRNNEQFF.

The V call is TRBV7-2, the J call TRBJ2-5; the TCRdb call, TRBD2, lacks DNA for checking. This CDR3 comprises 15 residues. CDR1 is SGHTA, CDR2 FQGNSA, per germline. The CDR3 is CASSPRLGVQETQYF.

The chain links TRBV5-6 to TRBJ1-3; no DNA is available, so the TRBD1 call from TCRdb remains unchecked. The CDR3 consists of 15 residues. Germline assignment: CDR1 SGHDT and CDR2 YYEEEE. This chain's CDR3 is CASSSDRSEGNTIYF.

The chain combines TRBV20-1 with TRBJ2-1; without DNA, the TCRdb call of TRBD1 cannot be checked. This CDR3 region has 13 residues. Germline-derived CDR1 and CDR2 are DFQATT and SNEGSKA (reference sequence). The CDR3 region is CSASRGQVNEQFF.

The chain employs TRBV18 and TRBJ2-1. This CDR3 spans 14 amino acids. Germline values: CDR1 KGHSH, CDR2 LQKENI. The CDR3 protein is CASSGKVKNNEQFF.

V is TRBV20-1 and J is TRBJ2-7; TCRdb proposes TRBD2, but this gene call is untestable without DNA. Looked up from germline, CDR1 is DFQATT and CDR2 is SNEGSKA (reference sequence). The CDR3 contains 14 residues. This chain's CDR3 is CSASKTSGPYEQYF.

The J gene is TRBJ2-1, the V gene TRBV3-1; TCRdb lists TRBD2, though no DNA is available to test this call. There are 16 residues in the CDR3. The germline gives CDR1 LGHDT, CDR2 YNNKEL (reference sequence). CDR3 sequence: CASSHPGTIPYNEQFF.

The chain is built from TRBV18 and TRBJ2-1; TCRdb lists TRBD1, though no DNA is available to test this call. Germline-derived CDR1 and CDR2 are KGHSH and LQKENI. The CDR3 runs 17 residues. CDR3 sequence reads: CASSPPGGTSSYNEQFF. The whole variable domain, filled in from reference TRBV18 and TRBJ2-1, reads NAGVMQNPRHLVRRRGQEARLRCSPMKGHSHVYWYRQLPEEGLKFMVYLQKENIIDESGMPKERFSAEFPKEGPSILRIQQVVRGDSAAYFCASSPPGGTSSYNEQFFGPGTRLTVL.

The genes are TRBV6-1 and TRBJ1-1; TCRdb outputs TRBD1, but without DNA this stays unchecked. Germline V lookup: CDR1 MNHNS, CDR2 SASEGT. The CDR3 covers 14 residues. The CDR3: CASSASTGRTEAFF.

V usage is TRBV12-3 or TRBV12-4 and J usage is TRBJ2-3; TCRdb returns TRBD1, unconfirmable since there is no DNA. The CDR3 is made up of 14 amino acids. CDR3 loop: CASSLGTGTDTQYF.

CDR3 protein: CAISGRASPGTDTQYF. This sequence joins TRBV10-3 and TRBJ2-3; TCRdb gives TRBD2 as the D gene, but with no DNA this cannot be confirmed. This CDR3 region has 16 residues. Germline CDR1 ENHRY, CDR2 SYGVKD.

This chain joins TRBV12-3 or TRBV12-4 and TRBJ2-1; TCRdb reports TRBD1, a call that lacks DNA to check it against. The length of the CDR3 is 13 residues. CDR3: CASSRTGESEQFF.